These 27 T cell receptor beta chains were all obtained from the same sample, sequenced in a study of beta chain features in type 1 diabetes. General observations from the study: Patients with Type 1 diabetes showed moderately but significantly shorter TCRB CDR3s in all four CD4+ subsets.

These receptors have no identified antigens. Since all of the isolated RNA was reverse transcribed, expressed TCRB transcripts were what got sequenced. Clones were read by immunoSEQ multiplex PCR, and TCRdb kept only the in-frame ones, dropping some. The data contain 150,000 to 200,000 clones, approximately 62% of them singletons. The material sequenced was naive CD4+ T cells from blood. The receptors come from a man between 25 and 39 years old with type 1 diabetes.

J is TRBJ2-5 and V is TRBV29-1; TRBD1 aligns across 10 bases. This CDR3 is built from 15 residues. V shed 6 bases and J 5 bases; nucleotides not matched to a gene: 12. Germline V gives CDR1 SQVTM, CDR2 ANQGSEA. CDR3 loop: CSVPETGGGLETQYF. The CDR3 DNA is TGCAGCGTCCCCGAGACAGGGGGCGGGTTGGAGACCCAGTACTTC.

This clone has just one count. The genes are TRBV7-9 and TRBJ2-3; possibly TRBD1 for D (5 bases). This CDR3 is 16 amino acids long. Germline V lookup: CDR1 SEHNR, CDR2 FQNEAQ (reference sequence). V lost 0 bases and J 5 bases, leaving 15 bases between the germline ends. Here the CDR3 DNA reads TGTGCCAGCAGCTTAGCAGGGCAGGGAAGTGGAGATACGCAGTATTTT. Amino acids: CASSLAGQGSGDTQYF.

Here the CDR3 reads CASSPQAGRRNTGELFF. Here the CDR3 DNA reads TGTGCCAGCAGCCCCCAGGCTGGCCGGCGAAACACCGGGGAGCTGTTTTTT. The chain employs TRBV7-9 and TRBJ2-2; D is unclear. Trimming took 5 bases from V and 2 from J, leaving 18 bases between them. Germline V gene lookup returns CDR1 SEHNR and CDR2 FQNEAQ (reference sequence). This CDR3 is 17 amino acids long.

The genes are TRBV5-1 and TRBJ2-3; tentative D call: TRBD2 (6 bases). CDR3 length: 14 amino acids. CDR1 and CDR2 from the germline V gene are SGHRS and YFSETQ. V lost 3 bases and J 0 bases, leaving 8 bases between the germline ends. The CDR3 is CASSYGTSTDTQYF. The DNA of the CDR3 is TGCGCCAGCAGCTACGGGACTAGCACAGATACGCAGTATTTT.

CDR3 protein: CASSDSPEQFF. In DNA form, the CDR3 reads TGCGCCAGCTCGGACAGCCCTGAGCAGTTCTTC. The gene calls are TRBV5-1 and TRBJ2-1; tentatively, D is TRBD1 (6 bases). CDR3 length equals 11 residues. The V and J ends lost 7 bases and 9 bases respectively, with 11 bases between them. Germline assignment: CDR1 SGHRS and CDR2 YFSETQ.

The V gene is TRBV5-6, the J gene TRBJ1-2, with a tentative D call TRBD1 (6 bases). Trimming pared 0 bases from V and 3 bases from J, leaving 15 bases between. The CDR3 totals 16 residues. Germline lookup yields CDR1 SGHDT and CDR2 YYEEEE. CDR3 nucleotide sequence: TGTGCCAGCAGCTTGGCCGAGGACAGCATACACTATGGCTACACCTTC. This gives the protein CASSLAEDSIHYGYTF.

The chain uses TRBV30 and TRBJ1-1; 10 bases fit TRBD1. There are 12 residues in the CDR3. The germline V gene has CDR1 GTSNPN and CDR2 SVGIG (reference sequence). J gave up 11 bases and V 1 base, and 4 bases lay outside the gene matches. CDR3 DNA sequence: TGTGCCTGGAGTGCGGGACAGGGGTATGCTTTCTTT. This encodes CAWSAGQGYAFF.

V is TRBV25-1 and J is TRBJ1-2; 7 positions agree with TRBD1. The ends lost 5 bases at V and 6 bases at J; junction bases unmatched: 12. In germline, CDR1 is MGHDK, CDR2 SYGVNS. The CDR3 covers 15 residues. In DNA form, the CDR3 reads TGTGCCAGCAGTCCCCCTTTGTCAGGGGGTGATGGCTACACCTTC. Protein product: CASSPPLSGGDGYTF.

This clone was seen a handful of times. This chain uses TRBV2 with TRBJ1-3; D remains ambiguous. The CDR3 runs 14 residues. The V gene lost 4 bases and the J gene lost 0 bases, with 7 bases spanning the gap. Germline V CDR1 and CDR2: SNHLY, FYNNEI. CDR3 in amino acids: CASSVGSSGNTIYF. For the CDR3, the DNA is TGTGCCAGCAGTGTAGGAAGCTCTGGAAACACCATATATTTT.

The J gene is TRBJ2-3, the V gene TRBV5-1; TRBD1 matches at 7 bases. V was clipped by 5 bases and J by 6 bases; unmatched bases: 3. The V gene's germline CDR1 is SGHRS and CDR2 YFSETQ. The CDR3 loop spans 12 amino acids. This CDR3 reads CASRTGLDTQYF. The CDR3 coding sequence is TGCGCCAGCAGGACAGGGTTGGATACGCAGTATTTT. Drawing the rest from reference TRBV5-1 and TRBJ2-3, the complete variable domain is KAGVTQTPRYLIKTRGQQVTLSCSPISGHRSVSWYQQTPGQGLQFLFEYFSETQRNKGNFPGRFSGRQFSNSRSEMNVSTLELGDSALYLCASRTGLDTQYFGPGTRLTVL.

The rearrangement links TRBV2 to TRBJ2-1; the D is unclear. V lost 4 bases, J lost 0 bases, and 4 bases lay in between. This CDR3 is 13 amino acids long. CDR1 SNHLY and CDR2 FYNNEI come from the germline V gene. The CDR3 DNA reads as TGTGCCAGCAGTGGGGGCTCCTACAATGAGCAGTTCTTC. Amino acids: CASSGGSYNEQFF.

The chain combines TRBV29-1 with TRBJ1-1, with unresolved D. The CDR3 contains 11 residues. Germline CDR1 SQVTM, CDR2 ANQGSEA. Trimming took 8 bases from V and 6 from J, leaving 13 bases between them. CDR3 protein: CSLSEGAEAFF. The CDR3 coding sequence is TGCAGCCTTTCGGAGGGTGCTGAAGCTTTCTTT.

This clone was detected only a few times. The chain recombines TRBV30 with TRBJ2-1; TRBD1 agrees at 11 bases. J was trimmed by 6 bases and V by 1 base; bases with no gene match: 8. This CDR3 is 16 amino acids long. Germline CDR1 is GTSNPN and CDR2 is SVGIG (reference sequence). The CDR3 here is CAWSAQRTGGRNEQFF. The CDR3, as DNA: TGTGCCTGGAGTGCCCAAAGGACAGGGGGCCGCAATGAGCAGTTCTTC.

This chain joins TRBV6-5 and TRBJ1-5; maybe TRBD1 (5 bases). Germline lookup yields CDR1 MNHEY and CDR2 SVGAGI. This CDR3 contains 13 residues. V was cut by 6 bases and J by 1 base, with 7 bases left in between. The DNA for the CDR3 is TGTGCCAGCAGCTGGGACAGCAATCAGCCCCAGCATTTT. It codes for CASSWDSNQPQHF.

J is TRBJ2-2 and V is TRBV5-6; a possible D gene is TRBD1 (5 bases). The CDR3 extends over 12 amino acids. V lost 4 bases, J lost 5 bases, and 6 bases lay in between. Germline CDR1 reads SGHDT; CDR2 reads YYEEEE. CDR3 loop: CASSRQTGELFF. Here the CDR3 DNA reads TGTGCCAGCAGCAGACAGACCGGGGAGCTGTTTTTT.

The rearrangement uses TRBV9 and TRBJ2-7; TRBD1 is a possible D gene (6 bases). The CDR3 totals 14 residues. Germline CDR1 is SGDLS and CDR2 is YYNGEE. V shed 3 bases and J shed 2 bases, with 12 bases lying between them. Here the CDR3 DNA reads TGTGCCAGCAGCGGACAGACAGGACCCTACGAGCAGTACTTC. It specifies CASSGQTGPYEQYF.

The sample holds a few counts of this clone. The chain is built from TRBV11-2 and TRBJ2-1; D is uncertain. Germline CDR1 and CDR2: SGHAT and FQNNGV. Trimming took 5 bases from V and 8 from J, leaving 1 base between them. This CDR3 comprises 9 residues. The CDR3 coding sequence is TGTGCCAGCAGCGATGAGCAGTTCTTC. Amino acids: CASSDEQFF.

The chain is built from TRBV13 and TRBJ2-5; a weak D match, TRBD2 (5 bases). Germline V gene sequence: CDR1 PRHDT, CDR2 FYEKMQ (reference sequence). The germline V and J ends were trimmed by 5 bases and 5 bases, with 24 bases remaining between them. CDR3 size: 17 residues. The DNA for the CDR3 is TGTGCCAGCAGCCCATATTTGGGGTCAGGCCGGAGGGAGACCCAGTACTTC. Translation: CASSPYLGSGRRETQYF.

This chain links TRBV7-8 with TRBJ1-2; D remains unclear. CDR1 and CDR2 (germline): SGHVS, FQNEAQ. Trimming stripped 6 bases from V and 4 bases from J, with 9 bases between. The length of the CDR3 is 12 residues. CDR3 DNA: TGTGCCAGCAGAGGACGGGTCTATGGCTACACCTTC. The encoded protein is CASRGRVYGYTF.

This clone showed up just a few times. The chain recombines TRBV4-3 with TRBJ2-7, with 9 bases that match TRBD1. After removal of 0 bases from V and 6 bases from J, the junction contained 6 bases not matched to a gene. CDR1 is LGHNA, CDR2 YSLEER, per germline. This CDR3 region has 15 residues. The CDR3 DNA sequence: TGCGCCAGCAGCCAAGACGGGACAGGGCCGGCCGAGCAGTACTTC. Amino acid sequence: CASSQDGTGPAEQYF.

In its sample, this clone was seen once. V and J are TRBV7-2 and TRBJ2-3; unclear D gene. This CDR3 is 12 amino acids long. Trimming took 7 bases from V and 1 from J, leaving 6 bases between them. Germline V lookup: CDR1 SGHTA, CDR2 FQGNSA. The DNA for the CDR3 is TGTGCCAGCAACCGAGGCACAGATACGCAGTATTTT. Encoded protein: CASNRGTDTQYF.

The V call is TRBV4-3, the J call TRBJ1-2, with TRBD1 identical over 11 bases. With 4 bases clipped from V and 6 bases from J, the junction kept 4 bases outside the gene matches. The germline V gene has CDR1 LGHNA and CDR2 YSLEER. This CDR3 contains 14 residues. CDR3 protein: CASSLDRGQDGYTF. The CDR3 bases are TGCGCCAGCAGCCTGGACAGGGGGCAGGATGGCTACACCTTC.

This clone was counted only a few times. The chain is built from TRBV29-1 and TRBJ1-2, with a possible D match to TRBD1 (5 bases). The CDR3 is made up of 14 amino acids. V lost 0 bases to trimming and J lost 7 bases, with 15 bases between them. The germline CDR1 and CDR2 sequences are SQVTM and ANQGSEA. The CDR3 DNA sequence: TGCAGCGTTGAAGATCAGGGCTCTACGTCTGGCTACACCTTC. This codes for CSVEDQGSTSGYTF.

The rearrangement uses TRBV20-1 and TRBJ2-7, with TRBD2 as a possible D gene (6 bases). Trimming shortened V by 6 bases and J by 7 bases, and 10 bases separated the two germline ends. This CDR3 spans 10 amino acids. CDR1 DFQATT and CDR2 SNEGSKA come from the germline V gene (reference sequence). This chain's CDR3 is CSAKAGEQYF. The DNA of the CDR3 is TGCAGTGCGAAGGCGGGGGAGCAGTACTTC.

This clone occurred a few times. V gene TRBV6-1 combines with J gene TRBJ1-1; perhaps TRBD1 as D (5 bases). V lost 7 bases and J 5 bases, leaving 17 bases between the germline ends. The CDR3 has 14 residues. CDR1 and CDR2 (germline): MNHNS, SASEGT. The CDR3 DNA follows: TGTGCCAGCACCCTCGGGACTAAAGGGACTGAAGCTTTCTTT. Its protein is CASTLGTKGTEAFF.

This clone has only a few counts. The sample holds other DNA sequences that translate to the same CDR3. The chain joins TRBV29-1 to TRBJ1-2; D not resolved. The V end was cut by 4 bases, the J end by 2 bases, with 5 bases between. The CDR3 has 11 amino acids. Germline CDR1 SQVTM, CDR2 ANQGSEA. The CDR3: CSVGSNYGYTF. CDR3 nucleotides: TGCAGCGTTGGCAGCAACTATGGCTACACCTTC. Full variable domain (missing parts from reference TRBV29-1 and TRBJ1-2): SAVISQKPSRDICQRGTSLTIQCQVDSQVTMMFWYRQQPGQSLTLIATANQGSEATYESGFVIDKFPISRPNLTFSTLTVSNMSPEDSSIYLCSVGSNYGYTFGSGTRLTVV.

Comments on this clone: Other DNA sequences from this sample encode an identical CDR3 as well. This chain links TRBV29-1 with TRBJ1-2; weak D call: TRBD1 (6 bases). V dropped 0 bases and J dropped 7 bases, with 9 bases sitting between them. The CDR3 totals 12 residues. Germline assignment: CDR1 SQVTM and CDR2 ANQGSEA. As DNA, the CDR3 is TGCAGCGTTGAAGATCGAGGGGGTGGCTACACCTTC. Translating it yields CSVEDRGGGYTF.